This T cell receptor beta chain was retrieved from a study of shared clonotypes between healthy human individuals. At the level of the study: Researchers assigned three CD4 naive, three CD4 memory, two CD8 naive and one CD8 memory plate to each donor.

CD8 cells classed as naive were CD45RO-negative and positively selected for CCR7, excluding terminally differentiated effector memory CD45RA+ cells. Regarding this clone: Its target is not known.

With 3 bases removed from V and 10 bases from J, the gap between germline ends came to 13 bases. Germline CDR1 reads SGHAT; CDR2 reads FQNNGV. CDR3 length: 13 amino acids. Clones were read by immunoSEQ multiplex PCR, and TCRdb kept only the in-frame ones, dropping some. This sample has about 680,000 clones, with just over 90% found just once. Study findings and constraints: Large sequencing depth failed to make sorted-subset sequencing complete, rarefaction showed. Among non-shared clonotypes, generation probabilities were lower than among those shared by all four donors. Naive CD4 clonotype sharing across a handful of donors was 5% to 6%.

The TCR comes from a man under 40 in good health. Specimen: naive CD8+ T cells sorted from blood. The chain links TRBV11-2 to TRBJ2-1; D is perhaps TRBD2 (5 bases). CDR3 nucleotide sequence: TGTGCCAGCAGCTTGATAAACCTAGCCGAGCAGTTCTTC. It yields the protein CASSLINLAEQFF.